What follows are 9 T cell receptor beta chains derived from one specimen sequenced in a study of blood T cell repertoires in COVID-19. The protocol was immunoSEQ multiplex PCR, while the TCRdb copy is restricted to in-frame clones and leaves out a portion. The sample has about 100,000 clones, 87% seen once; the top ten hold 7.4%. Sequenced: peripheral blood. Source of these receptors: a man in his thirties or forties in a cohort sampled during active COVID-19.

The V and J genes are TRBV27 and TRBJ2-1; 7 bases are a match to TRBD2. The CDR3 spans 14 residues. Germline CDR1 and CDR2: MNHEY and SMNVEV (reference sequence). The V segment lost 6 bases and the J segment 7 bases; nucleotides outside the gene matches: 9. The CDR3 sequence is CASSLRRGGNEQFF. In DNA form, the CDR3 reads TGTGCCAGCAGCCTTAGGCGGGGAGGGAATGAGCAGTTCTTC.

The chain is built from TRBV15 and TRBJ2-3, with D possibly matching TRBD2 (6 bases). The germline V gene has CDR1 LNHNV and CDR2 YYDKDF (reference sequence). V was shortened by 5 bases and J by 3 bases, with 12 bases between the two germline ends. CDR3 size: 14 residues. The CDR3, as DNA: TGTGCCACCAGCCCCCGGGGGTTGACAGATACGCAGTATTTT. Translating gives CATSPRGLTDTQYF.

The rearrangement uses TRBV6-1 and TRBJ2-2; D is possibly TRBD1 (6 bases). This CDR3 has 17 amino acids. V was trimmed by 3 bases and J by 1 base, leaving 15 bases between them. Germline CDR1 MNHNS, CDR2 SASEGT. CDR3 loop: CASSELSGRGNTGELFF. DNA for the CDR3: TGTGCCAGCAGTGAGCTTTCGGGCAGGGGGAACACCGGGGAGCTGTTTTTT.

V gene TRBV9 combines with J gene TRBJ1-5; tentative D call: TRBD1 (5 bases). Deletions cut 4 bases from V and 6 bases from J, with 14 bases between. CDR1 is SGDLS and CDR2 is YYNGEE in the germline V gene. The CDR3 runs 14 residues. The CDR3 sequence is CASSPGLAGQPQHF. As DNA, the CDR3 is TGTGCCAGCAGCCCGGGACTGGCGGGTCAGCCCCAGCATTTT. The variable domain in full, completed from reference TRBV9 and TRBJ1-5, reads DSGVTQTPKHLITATGQRVTLRCSPRSGDLSVYWYQQSLDQGLQFLIQYYNGEERAKGNILERFSAQQFPDLHSELNLSSLELGDSALYFCASSPGLAGQPQHFGDGTRLSIL.

This clone occurred once. This chain links TRBV20-1 with TRBJ2-3, with 8 bases lining up with TRBD1. Germline CDR1 reads DFQATT; CDR2 reads SNEGSKA (reference sequence). J gave up 5 bases and V 3 bases, and 10 bases lay outside the gene matches. CDR3 size: 15 residues. CDR3 in DNA: TGCAGTGCTAGTTTGCAGGGGGCCAGGCAAGATACGCAGTATTTT. Protein product: CSASLQGARQDTQYF.

The gene calls are TRBV11-2 and TRBJ2-5; 7 bases map to TRBD1. The CDR3 totals 19 residues. Germline V lookup: CDR1 SGHAT, CDR2 FQNNGV. The J segment lost 1 base and the V segment lost 2 bases, leaving 16 bases of the junction unmatched. Here the CDR3 reads CASSLRGGGYSYIQETQYF. The DNA of the CDR3 is TGTGCCAGCAGCTTACGAGGGGGCGGTTACTCTTATATCCAAGAGACCCAGTACTTC. The full variable domain, its missing parts supplied by reference TRBV11-2 and TRBJ2-5, is EAGVAQSPRYKIIEKRQSVAFWCNPISGHATLYWYQQILGQGPKLLIQFQNNGVVDDSQLPKDRFSAERLKGVDSTLKIQPAKLEDSAVYLCASSLRGGGYSYIQETQYFGPGTRLLVL.

The V call is TRBV12-3 or TRBV12-4, the J call TRBJ2-7, with D perhaps matching TRBD1 (6 bases). This CDR3 is 13 amino acids long. Trimming stripped 4 bases from V and 2 bases from J, with 9 bases between. CDR3 sequence reads: CASSWTDTYEQYF. The CDR3 bases are TGTGCCAGCAGTTGGACAGATACCTACGAGCAGTACTTC.

The chain recombines TRBV12-3 or TRBV12-4 with TRBJ1-3; the match to TRBD1 covers 9 bases. CDR3 length: 13 residues. The V gene end was trimmed by 10 bases and the J gene end by 7 bases; junction bases not matched to a gene: 8. The CDR3 spells CAMKQGARNTIYF. CDR3 DNA sequence: TGTGCCATGAAACAGGGGGCGAGGAACACCATATATTTT.

This CDR3 reads CASTDAGAGNTIYF. CDR3 coding DNA: TGCGCCAGCACCGACGCCGGGGCTGGAAACACCATATATTTT. The chain links TRBV5-1 to TRBJ1-3; no firm D call. The germline gives CDR1 SGHRS, CDR2 YFSETQ. V was cut by 6 bases and J by 2 bases, with 12 bases left in between. The CDR3 runs 14 residues.